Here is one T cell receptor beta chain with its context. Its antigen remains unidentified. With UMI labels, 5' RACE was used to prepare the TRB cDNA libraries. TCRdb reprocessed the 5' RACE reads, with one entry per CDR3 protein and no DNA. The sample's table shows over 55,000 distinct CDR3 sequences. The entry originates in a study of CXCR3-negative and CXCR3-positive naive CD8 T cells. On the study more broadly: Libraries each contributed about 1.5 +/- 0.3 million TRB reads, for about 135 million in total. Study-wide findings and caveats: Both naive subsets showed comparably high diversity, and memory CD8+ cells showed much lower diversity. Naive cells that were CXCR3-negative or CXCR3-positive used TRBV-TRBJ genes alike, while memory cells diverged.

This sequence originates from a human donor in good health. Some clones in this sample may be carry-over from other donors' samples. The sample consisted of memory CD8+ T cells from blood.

CDR3: CASSPGDSWYQETQYF. The V and J genes are TRBV12-3 or TRBV12-4 and TRBJ2-5; the D call of TRBD1 rests on TCRdb alone, since no DNA is present to check it. The CDR3 totals 16 residues.